This T cell receptor beta chain was observed in a study of regulatory T cells in long-lasting Graves disease (dated by TCRdb to the early 2020s). General notes on the study: Newly diagnosed Graves' disease patients had taken antithyroid drugs for less than 3 months. Patients with persistent Graves' disease were compared with patients with newly diagnosed Graves' disease using TCR sequencing and RNA sequencing of peripheral blood. The study was registered as a clinical trial and conducted in China. A total of about 33 samples underwent TCR sequencing, from some 13 patients with persistent Graves' disease and approximately 20 patients with newly diagnosed Graves' disease.

This clonotype showed up just a few times. Which antigen it targets is not known. One base away there is no much larger clone; base qualities are not given. The V end loses 0 bases and the J end loses 5 bases, and a stretch of 11 bases separates them. Counted from cysteine to phenylalanine, this CDR3 has 13 amino acids. Only the CDR3 DNA is retained, 39 bases long and in frame from the first base. According to the germline V gene (reference sequence), CDR1 reads GTSNPN and CDR2 reads SVGIG. Libraries came from multiplex PCR. For sequencing, an Illumina HiSeq 4000 was employed. TCR beta libraries were built with iRepertoire HTBI primers and Arm-PCR amplification of CDR3 regions. Before sequencing, the PCR products underwent gel purification. From the authors' description of their analysis: Gene usage analysis of CDR3 amino acid clonotypes used the approximately 62 TRBV and 11 to 15 TRBJ segments found across samples. COPE and FqMerger were used to merge filtered high-quality paired reads into contigs. BLAST was used to align contigs to IMGT TRBV, TRBD and TRBJ reference genes, with CDR3 defined following IMGT. Any clonotype with a frequency above 0.1% was counted as a highly expanded clone. Shannon entropy served as the measure of repertoire diversity, while the Gini coefficient captured V-J evenness. Public clonotypes were defined as clonotypes shared by more than one individual. The raw public reads went through TCRdb reprocessing: fastp at Q25, MiXCR clone calling, in-frame beta chains kept. When rows share a CDR3 protein, they turn into one entry using the most common DNA and genes. The V and J calls were determined by TCRdb, not by the authors. The sample includes about 470,000 distinct CDR3 sequences, with under 15% observed a single time. The ten largest clones represent approximately 16% of the sample.

The sample's time point, from its label and the paper: newly diagnosed GD, antithyroid drugs for less than 3 months. For both TCR sequencing and RNA sequencing, RNA was extracted from PBMCs in TRIzol. The diagnosis of Graves' disease was made according to American Thyroid Association guidelines. Patients for the study were recruited at an endocrinology department in Xi'an, China. From each patient, about 9 milliliters of peripheral blood was collected into an EDTA anticoagulant tube. Ficoll Paque Plus density gradient separation was used to isolate PBMCs, and no further T cell sorting was performed. An Agilent 2100 Bioanalyzer and agarose gel were used to check RNA quality, and a NanoDrop 2000 was used to measure RNA concentration. The research as a whole found: Persistent disease showed preferential use of TRBV28, TRBJ1-2 and TRBJ2-5, whereas newly diagnosed disease favored TRBV20-1 and TRBJ2-1. A larger number of public clonotypes was shared among persistent patients (approximately 3,000) than among newly diagnosed patients (around 880). As a limitation, the authors acknowledged that the small sample size may reduce accuracy. The study examined only peripheral blood because the primary lesion, thyroid tissue, could not be accessed. Only the TCR beta chain was sequenced and analyzed. Persistent Graves' disease patients showed lower TCR Shannon entropy and fewer highly expanded clones than newly diagnosed patients, suggesting clonal expansion.

This sample was also put to use in a study of T cells in Graves' hyperthyroidism and ophthalmopathy. The second source states: Graves' hyperthyroidism was defined as stable when no progression to ophthalmopathy occurred over 18 months of follow-up. Hyperthyroidism patients were aged 18 to 65 years and newly diagnosed, with disease duration of less than 2 months. Any patient with an uncontrolled infection, another autoimmune disease, pregnancy or lactation was excluded. Clinical symptoms, serum thyroxine and TRAb, thyroid ultrasound, and orbital computed tomography formed the basis for the diagnoses. For the first round of RT-PCR on the TCR CDR3, the HTBI primer set was used together with the Qiagen OneStep RT-PCR kit. Most expanded thyroid clonotypes (frequency above 0.001) were also detected in blood, a finding suggesting that blood repertoires may reflect thyroid immune responses. In cross-validation, a model built on a 13 V-J signature told ophthalmopathy apart from stable hyperthyroidism with approximately 90% sensitivity and 81% to 82% specificity, and in testing the same model reached 80%/75%. In validation, progression to ophthalmopathy was predicted by the model with roughly 71% sensitivity and under 85% specificity, a median of roughly six months before onset. To identify TCR V-J signatures that set the groups apart, the researchers used a discovery cohort of 100 or so patients, made up of fewer than 50 with Graves' ophthalmopathy and 55 to 65 with stable Graves' hyperthyroidism. Whether ophthalmopathy could be predicted prospectively was tested in an independent validation cohort made up of approximately 19 hyperthyroidism patients plus 17 patients who later progressed to ophthalmopathy. The approximately 100 discovery patients were divided at random into training and test sets in a 7:3 ratio. Thyroid tissue and blood T-cell repertoires from several Graves' hyperthyroidism patients were also compared in the study. After blood sampling, hyperthyroidism patients were treated with methimazole at a starting dose of 30 mg daily, and ophthalmopathy patients were treated with high-dose intravenous methylprednisolone. The libraries were constructed in a second round of multiplex PCR and then size-selected and purified. Libraries were sequenced paired-end with 100 bp reads on an Illumina HiSeq2000. SOAPnuke was used to process the raw data, removing reads that contained adapters or uncalled bases, had a mean Phred below 15, or lacked an exact match to the constant primer or identifier. COPE v1.2.5 was used to merge high-quality paired reads, and clonotypes were defined as unique nucleotide sequences. MiTCR v1.1 was used to align the clonotypes against IMGT TRBV, TRBD and TRBJ reference segments. Only V-J combinations with frequency above 0.0001, covering about 99% of repertoires, were analysed. The TCS score was defined as the ratio of F50 (clonal expansion) to E x V (chaos), calculated using BLOSUM62-based TCRdist between CDR3 peptides within each V-J. Welch's t-statistics and random forest reduced around 520 V-J features to some 14, which were used in a naive Bayes classifier (R e1071). No statistical method was used to set the sample size in advance, and investigators knew the group allocation. According to the paper, TCR Vbeta CDR3 sequencing was carried out on 135 peripheral blood samples, which came from 40 to 45 ophthalmopathy, around 74 hyperthyroidism and about 17 progressor patients.

This clonotype was obtained from a woman between 25 and 40 years old with Graves disease. Donor details come from another sample of the same person, matched by shared clones. The sample in question was peripheral blood mononuclear cells (PBMCs), obtained at new diagnosis, from a patient treated with antithyroid drugs. Here the chain combines TRBV30 and TRBJ2-7; no D segment can be confidently identified. CDR3 reads: CAWSVLGGDEQYF. The DNA is as follows: TGTGCCTGGAGTGTACTGGGTGGAGACGAGCAGTACTTC.